This TCR beta chain emerged from a study of technical replicates of blood from several donors. The CDR3 sequence is 13 residues long. Germline CDR1 LNHDA, CDR2 SQIVND (reference sequence). Trimming removed 5 bases from V and 1 base from J, with 6 bases in between. Method: immunoSEQ multiplex PCR; TCRdb's copy keeps in-frame clones and lacks some. The sample holds about 12,000 clones, approximately 95% seen once. The chain recombines TRBV19 with TRBJ1-3, with a weak D call TRBD1 (6 bases). Sequences were obtained from PBMCs. The receptor's source is a human donor in good health. In DNA, the CDR3 is TGTGCCAGTAGTGGACAGTCTGGAAACACCATATATTTT. Protein product: CASSGQSGNTIYF.